This T cell receptor (beta chain) was identified during a study of neurological immune-mediated disorders. V lost 7 bases and J 4 bases, leaving 26 bases between the germline ends. The CDR3 covers 17 residues. Germline CDR1 SGHRS, CDR2 YFSETQ. Via MiXCR, TCRdb re-called the 5' RACE reads, giving one row per CDR3 protein. In the table there are under 60,000 distinct CDR3 sequences, around 17% of which are singletons. This clonotype was observed at least ten times. The source is a man aged 60 to 75 in good health. The sequencing sample was made of PBMCs. The J gene is TRBJ2-5, the V gene TRBV5-1, with D perhaps TRBD1 (6 bases). CDR3 in DNA: TGCGCCAGCTTTCCGGACAGACCCCTAGTATTGGGAGAGACCCAGTACTTC. Translated, it gives CASFPDRPLVLGETQYF.